The 19 T cell receptor beta chains below all came from one sample that was sequenced in a study of shared clonotypes between healthy human individuals (dated by TCRdb to the early 2020s). Libraries were prepared through the immunoSEQ multiplex PCR assay. TCRdb holds this immuneACCESS table with in-frame rearrangements only. Some clones are missing; in checked studies, unresolved V genes explain under half, and the rest has no known cause. Present in this sample are some 2,100,000 clones, approximately 96% of which were seen just once. Of the sample, approximately 0.13% falls within the top ten clones. The sequenced sample was naive CD4+ T cells sorted from blood. Per the publication, the cell subset or site label means: CD45RA+ positively selected. Receptors originate from a man aged 18 to 29 in good health.

This clone was recorded only once. The genes are TRBV7-2 and TRBJ2-7; 15 bases fit TRBD2. There are 18 residues in the CDR3. The germline V gene encodes CDR1 SGHTA and CDR2 FQGNSA. The J segment lost 0 bases and the V segment lost 3 bases, leaving 6 bases of the junction unmatched. CDR3 in amino acids: CASSFGLAGGRSSYEQYF. In DNA, the CDR3 is TGTGCCAGCAGCTTTGGACTAGCGGGGGGGAGGAGCTCCTACGAGCAGTACTTC.

This chain links TRBV5-1 with TRBJ1-5, with a tentative D call TRBD1 (6 bases). The germline V gene encodes CDR1 SGHRS and CDR2 YFSETQ. Deletions cut 4 bases from V and 4 bases from J, with 18 bases between. The CDR3 is made up of 16 amino acids. CDR3 DNA sequence: TGCGCCAGCAGCCCCACGGCCCAGGGGCCTAATCAGCCCCAGCATTTT. Its translation: CASSPTAQGPNQPQHF.

The V and J genes are TRBV5-1 and TRBJ2-7, with 9 bases matching TRBD1. The trim removed 0 bases at V and 1 base at J, leaving 2 bases unmatched. Looked up from germline, CDR1 is SGHRS and CDR2 is YFSETQ. The CDR3 is 15 amino acids. CDR3 sequence: CASSLAQGASYEQYF. The CDR3 DNA sequence: TGCGCCAGCAGCTTGGCACAGGGGGCTTCCTACGAGCAGTACTTC.

As concerns this clone: The sample has other DNA sequences that encode this CDR3 too. The chain employs TRBV6-6 and TRBJ1-5, with 8 bases aligning to TRBD1. The CDR3 extends over 16 amino acids. Germline V lookup: CDR1 MNHNY, CDR2 SVGAGI (reference sequence). Germline trimming cut 2 bases from V and 1 base from J; bases unmatched to any gene: 4. DNA for the CDR3: TGTGCCAGCAGTTACGGACAGGGAGGGAGCAATCAGCCCCAGCATTTT. Its protein is CASSYGQGGSNQPQHF.

This clone has only one observation. The chain is built from TRBV6-6 and TRBJ1-6; 9 bases are shared with TRBD1. The CDR3 totals 16 residues. Germline V gives CDR1 MNHNY, CDR2 SVGAGI (reference sequence). With 5 bases clipped from V and 9 bases from J, the junction kept 11 bases outside the gene matches. CDR3 loop: CASSPSPGQGGSPLHF. CDR3 bases: TGTGCCAGCAGTCCGTCTCCGGGACAGGGCGGTTCACCCCTCCACTTT.

The gene calls are TRBV6-5 and TRBJ2-3; TRBD2 matches 11 bases. V lost 2 bases, J lost 6 bases, and 7 bases stayed unmatched. The CDR3 has 16 amino acids. CDR1 and CDR2 from the germline V gene are MNHEY and SVGAGI. The CDR3 bases are TGTGCCAGCAGTTACGGTAGCGGGGGGGGCCCCGATACGCAGTATTTT. This translates into CASSYGSGGGPDTQYF.

The V and J genes are TRBV10-1 and TRBJ2-3; D is undetermined. V was clipped by 0 bases and J by 2 bases, with 6 bases between them. Germline assignment: CDR1 WNHNN and CDR2 SYGVQD (reference sequence). CDR3 size: 14 residues. The CDR3 sequence is CASSESRYTDTQYF. In nucleotides, the CDR3 is TGCGCCAGCAGTGAGTCGCGGTACACAGATACGCAGTATTTT.

The chain uses TRBV27 and TRBJ2-7; D ambiguous. This CDR3 comprises 13 residues. With 5 bases removed from V and 4 bases from J, the gap between germline ends came to 12 bases. From germline, CDR1 is MNHEY and CDR2 SMNVEV (reference sequence). The CDR3 nucleotides read TGTGCCAGCAGTGCTCCATCCCCATACGAGCAGTACTTC. Its protein is CASSAPSPYEQYF.

This chain uses TRBV18 with TRBJ2-5; 7 bases map to TRBD2. The V gene end was trimmed by 0 bases and the J gene end by 2 bases; junction bases not matched to a gene: 3. The CDR3 is 15 amino acids. Germline V gives CDR1 KGHSH, CDR2 LQKENI. CDR3 bases: TGTGCCAGCTCACCACCGGGGGGGAATCAAGAGACCCAGTACTTC. This translates into CASSPPGGNQETQYF.

CDR3 residues: CASSQDRGQSNQPQHF. The CDR3 region has the DNA TGCGCCAGCAGCCAAGATAGGGGACAAAGCAATCAGCCCCAGCATTTT. This sequence joins TRBV4-3 and TRBJ1-5; D possibly corresponds to TRBD1 (6 bases). The germline CDR1 and CDR2 sequences are LGHNA and YSLEER. The V gene lost 0 bases and the J gene lost 1 base, with 10 bases spanning the gap. The CDR3 length is 16 residues.

J is TRBJ2-1 and V is TRBV30; D is perhaps TRBD1 (7 bases). The CDR3 spans 13 residues. In germline, CDR1 is GTSNPN, CDR2 SVGIG (reference sequence). The V and J ends lost 3 bases and 6 bases respectively, with 12 bases between them. The CDR3 region has the DNA TGTGCCTGGAGACGACAGGGAGGCAATGAGCAGTTCTTC. Protein: CAWRRQGGNEQFF.

The V and J genes are TRBV5-1 and TRBJ2-5; D possibly matches TRBD1 or TRBD2 (5 bases each). Between the trimmed V and J ends, which lost 4 bases and 7 bases, there was a span of 20 bases. Germline values: CDR1 SGHRS, CDR2 YFSETQ. CDR3 length: 15 residues. CDR3 in amino acids: CASSLQVPGPGTQYF. The CDR3 DNA reads TGCGCCAGCAGCCTACAGGTCCCGGGACCGGGGACCCAGTACTTC.

Concerning this clone itself: Other DNA sequences in the same sample also yield this CDR3. The chain links TRBV7-2 to TRBJ2-3; D gene uncertain. The CDR3 runs 12 residues. V dropped 5 bases and J dropped 4 bases, with 7 bases sitting between them. Germline loops: CDR1 SGHTA, CDR2 FQGNSA. CDR3 coding DNA: TGTGCCAGCAGCCCAGGCCCAGATACGCAGTATTTT. It yields the protein CASSPGPDTQYF.

The chain has TRBV27 and TRBJ2-1; D gene unclear. CDR3 length: 15 amino acids. Trimming took 3 bases from V and 4 from J, leaving 13 bases between them. The V gene's germline CDR1 is MNHEY and CDR2 SMNVEV (reference sequence). The CDR3 is CASSLGQSAYNEQFF. CDR3 in DNA: TGTGCCAGCAGTTTGGGCCAGTCGGCATACAATGAGCAGTTCTTC.

The CDR3 region has the DNA TGTGCCAGCAGCTTGGCGCTGTTACAAGAGACCCAGTACTTC. Residues: CASSLALLQETQYF. The chain links TRBV5-4 to TRBJ2-5; D unclear. CDR1 and CDR2 from the germline V gene are SGHNT and YYREEE (reference sequence). The CDR3 runs to 14 residues. V was pared by 0 bases and J by 2 bases, with 8 bases between.

V gene TRBV5-1 combines with J gene TRBJ1-1; D is perhaps TRBD1 (5 bases). The CDR3 runs 16 residues. V lost 0 bases and J lost 0, with 12 bases in between. Germline V CDR1 and CDR2: SGHRS, YFSETQ. The CDR3 region has the DNA TGCGCCAGCAGCTTGGGTAGACAGTTCCTGAACACTGAAGCTTTCTTT. Its translation is CASSLGRQFLNTEAFF.

This clone was recorded only once. CDR3 sequence reads: CASSFRDRGFDEQYF. The CDR3 coding sequence is TGTGCCAGCAGCTTCCGGGACAGGGGTTTCGACGAGCAGTACTTC. The chain combines TRBV5-4 with TRBJ2-7; 10 bases agree with TRBD1. V lost 2 bases, J lost 5 bases, and 7 bases stayed unmatched. Germline assignment: CDR1 SGHNT and CDR2 YYREEE (reference sequence). The CDR3 is 15 residues long. The entire variable domain, with the rest obtained from reference TRBV5-4 and TRBJ2-7, is as follows: ETGVTQSPTHLIKTRGQQVTLRCSSQSGHNTVSWYQQALGQGPQFIFQYYREEENGRGNFPPRFSGLQFPNYSSELNVNALELDDSALYLCASSFRDRGFDEQYFGPGTRLTVT.

V gene TRBV7-8 combines with J gene TRBJ2-7; 11 bases are a match to TRBD2. Germline CDR1 is SGHVS and CDR2 is FQNEAQ. V dropped 2 bases and J dropped 2; count of bases not matched to a gene: 11. This CDR3 comprises 18 residues. The CDR3 DNA follows: TGTGCCAGCAGCTTACGGGCTAGCGGGAGGAATAAAGCCTACGAGCAGTACTTC. Residues: CASSLRASGRNKAYEQYF.

The chain recombines TRBV19 with TRBJ1-6; TRBD1 matches at 8 bases. The CDR3 has 14 residues. After removal of 3 bases from V and 7 bases from J, the junction contained 2 bases not matched to a gene. The V gene's germline CDR1 is LNHDA and CDR2 SQIVND (reference sequence). The CDR3 DNA reads TGTGCCAGTAGTATGGACAGGGAGAATTCACCCCTCCACTTT. Protein: CASSMDRENSPLHF.